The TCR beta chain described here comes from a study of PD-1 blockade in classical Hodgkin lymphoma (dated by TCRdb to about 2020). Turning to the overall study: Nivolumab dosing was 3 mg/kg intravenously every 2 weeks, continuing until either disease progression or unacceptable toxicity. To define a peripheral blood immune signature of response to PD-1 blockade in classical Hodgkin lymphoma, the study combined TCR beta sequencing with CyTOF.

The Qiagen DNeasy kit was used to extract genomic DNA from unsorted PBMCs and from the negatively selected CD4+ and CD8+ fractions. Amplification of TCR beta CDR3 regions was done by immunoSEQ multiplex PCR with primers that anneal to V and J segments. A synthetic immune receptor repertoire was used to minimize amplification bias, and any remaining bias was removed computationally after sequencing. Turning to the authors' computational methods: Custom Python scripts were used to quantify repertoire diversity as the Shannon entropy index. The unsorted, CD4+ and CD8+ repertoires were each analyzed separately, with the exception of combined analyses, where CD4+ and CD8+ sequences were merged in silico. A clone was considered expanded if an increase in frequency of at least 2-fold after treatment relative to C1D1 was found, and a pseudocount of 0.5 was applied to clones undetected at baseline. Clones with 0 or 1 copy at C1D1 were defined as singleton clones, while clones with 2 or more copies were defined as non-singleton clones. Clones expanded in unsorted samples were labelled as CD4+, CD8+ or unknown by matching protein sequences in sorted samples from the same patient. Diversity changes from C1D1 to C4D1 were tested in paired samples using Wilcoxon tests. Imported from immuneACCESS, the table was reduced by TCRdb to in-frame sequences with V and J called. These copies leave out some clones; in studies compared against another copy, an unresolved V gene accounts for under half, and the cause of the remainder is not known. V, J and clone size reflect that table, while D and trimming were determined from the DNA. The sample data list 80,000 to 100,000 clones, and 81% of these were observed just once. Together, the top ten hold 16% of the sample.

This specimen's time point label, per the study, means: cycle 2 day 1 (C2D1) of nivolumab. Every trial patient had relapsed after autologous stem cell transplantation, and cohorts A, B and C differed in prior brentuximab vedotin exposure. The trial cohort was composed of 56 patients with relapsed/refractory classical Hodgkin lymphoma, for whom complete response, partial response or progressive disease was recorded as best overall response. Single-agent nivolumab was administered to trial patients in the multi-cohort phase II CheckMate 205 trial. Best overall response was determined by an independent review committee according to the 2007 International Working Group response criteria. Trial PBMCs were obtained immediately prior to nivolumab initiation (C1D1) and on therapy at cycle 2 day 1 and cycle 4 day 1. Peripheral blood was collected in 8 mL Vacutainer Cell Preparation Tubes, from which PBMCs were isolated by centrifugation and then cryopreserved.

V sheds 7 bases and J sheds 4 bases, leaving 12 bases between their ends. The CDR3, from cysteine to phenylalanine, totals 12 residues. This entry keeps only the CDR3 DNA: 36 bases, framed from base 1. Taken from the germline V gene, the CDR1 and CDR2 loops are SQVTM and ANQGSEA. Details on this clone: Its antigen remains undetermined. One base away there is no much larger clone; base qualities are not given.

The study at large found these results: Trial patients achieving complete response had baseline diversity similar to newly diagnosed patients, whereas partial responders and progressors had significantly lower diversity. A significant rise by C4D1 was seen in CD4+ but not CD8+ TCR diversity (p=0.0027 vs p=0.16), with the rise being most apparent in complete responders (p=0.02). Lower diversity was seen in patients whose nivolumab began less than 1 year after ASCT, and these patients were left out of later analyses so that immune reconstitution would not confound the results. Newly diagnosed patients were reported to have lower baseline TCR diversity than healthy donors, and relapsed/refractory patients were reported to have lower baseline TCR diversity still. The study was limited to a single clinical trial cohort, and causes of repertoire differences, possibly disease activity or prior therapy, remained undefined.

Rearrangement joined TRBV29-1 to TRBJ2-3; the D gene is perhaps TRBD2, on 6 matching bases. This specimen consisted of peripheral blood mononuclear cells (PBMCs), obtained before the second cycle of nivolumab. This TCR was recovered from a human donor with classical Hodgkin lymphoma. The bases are TGCAGCGGGAGGGCCACTTCAGATACGCAGTATTTT. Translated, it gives CSGRATSDTQYF.